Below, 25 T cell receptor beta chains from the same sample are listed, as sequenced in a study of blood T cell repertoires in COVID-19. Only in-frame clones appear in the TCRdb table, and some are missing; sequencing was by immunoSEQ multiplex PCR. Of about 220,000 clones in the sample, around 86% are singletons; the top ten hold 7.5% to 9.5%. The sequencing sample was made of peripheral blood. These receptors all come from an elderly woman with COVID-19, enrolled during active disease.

This CDR3 reads CASSLGGGSSAEKLFF. For the CDR3, the DNA is TGCGCCAGCAGCTTGGGTGGGGGGAGCAGTGCGGAAAAACTGTTTTTT. The V call is TRBV5-1, the J call TRBJ1-4; the D gene is possibly TRBD1 (5 bases). The CDR3 covers 16 residues. V was shortened by 0 bases and J by 8 bases, with 17 bases between the two germline ends. Germline V gene data show CDR1 as SGHRS and CDR2 as YFSETQ.

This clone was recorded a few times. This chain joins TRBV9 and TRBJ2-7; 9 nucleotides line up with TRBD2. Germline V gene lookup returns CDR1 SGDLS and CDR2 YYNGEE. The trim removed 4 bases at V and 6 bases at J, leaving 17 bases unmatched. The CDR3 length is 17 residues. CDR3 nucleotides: TGTGCCAGCAGCCCAGCCTTCTTCCTAGCGGGAAATGGCGAGCAGTACTTC. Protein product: CASSPAFFLAGNGEQYF.

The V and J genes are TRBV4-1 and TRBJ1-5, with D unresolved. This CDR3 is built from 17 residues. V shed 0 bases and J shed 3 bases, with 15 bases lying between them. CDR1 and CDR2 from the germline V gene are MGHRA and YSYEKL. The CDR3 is CASSQDNNNYYNQPQHF. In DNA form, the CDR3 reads TGCGCCAGCAGCCAAGATAACAACAATTATTACAATCAGCCCCAGCATTTT.

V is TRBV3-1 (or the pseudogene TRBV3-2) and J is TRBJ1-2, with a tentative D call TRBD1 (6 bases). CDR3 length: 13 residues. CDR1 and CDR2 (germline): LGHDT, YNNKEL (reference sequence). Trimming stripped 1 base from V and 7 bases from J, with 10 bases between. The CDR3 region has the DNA TGTGCCAGCAGCCAAGGACAGGCCGCTGGCTACACCTTC. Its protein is CASSQGQAAGYTF.

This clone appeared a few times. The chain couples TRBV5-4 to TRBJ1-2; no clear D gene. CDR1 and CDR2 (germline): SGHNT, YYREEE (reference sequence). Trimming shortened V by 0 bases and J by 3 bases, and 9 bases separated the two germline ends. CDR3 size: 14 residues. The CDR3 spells CASSLEAGYYGYTF. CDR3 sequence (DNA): TGTGCCAGCAGCTTGGAAGCGGGTTACTATGGCTACACCTTC.

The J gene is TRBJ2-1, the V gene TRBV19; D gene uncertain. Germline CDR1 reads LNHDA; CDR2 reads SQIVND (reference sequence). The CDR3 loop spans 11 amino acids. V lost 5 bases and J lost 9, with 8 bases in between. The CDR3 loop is CASSSHFEQFF. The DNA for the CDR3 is TGTGCCAGTAGTTCCCATTTTGAGCAGTTCTTC.

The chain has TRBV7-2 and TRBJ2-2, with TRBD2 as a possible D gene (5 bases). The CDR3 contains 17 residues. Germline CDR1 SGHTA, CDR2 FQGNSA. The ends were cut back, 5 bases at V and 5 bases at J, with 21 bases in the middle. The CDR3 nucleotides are TGTGCCAGCAGCGCCCTGGAGGCCCCTAGTTGGACCGGGGAGCTGTTTTTT. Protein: CASSALEAPSWTGELFF. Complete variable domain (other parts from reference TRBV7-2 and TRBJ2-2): GAGVSQSPSNKVTEKGKDVELRCDPISGHTALYWYRQSLGQGLEFLIYFQGNSAPDKSGLPSDRFSAERTGGSVSTLTIQRTQQEDSAVYLCASSALEAPSWTGELFFGEGSRLTVL.

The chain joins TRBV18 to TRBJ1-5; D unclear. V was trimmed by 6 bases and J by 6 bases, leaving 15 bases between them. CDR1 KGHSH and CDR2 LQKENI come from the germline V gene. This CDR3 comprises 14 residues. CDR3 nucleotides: TGTGCCAGCTCCCCGGTCCTTAGTAGTCAGCCCCAGCATTTT. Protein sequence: CASSPVLSSQPQHF.

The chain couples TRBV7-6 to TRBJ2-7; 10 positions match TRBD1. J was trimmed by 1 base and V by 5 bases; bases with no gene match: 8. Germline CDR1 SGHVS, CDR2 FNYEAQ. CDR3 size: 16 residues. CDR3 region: CASSAGQGGLSYEQYF. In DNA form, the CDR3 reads TGTGCCAGCAGCGCCGGACAGGGGGGCCTATCCTACGAGCAGTACTTC.

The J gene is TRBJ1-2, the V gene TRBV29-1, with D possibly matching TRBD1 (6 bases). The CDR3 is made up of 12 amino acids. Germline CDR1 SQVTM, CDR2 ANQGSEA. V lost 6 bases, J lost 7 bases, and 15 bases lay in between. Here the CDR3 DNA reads TGCAGCGTAGCACAGGGTTCAGTTGGCTACACCTTC. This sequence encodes CSVAQGSVGYTF.

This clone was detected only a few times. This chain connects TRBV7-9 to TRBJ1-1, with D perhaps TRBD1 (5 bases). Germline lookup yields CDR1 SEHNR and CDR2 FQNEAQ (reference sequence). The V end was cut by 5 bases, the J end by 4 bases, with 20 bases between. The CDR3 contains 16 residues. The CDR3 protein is CASSRGDRGAGTEAFF. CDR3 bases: TGTGCCAGCAGCCGCGGGGATCGGGGCGCCGGCACTGAAGCTTTCTTT.

In DNA, the CDR3 is TGTGCCACCAGCAGAGGGCGGGACTCCTACGAGCAGTACTTC. This encodes CATSRGRDSYEQYF. The genes are TRBV15 and TRBJ2-7; D is possibly TRBD2 (6 bases). The germline gives CDR1 LNHNV, CDR2 YYDKDF (reference sequence). The CDR3 runs 14 residues. V was cut by 1 base and J by 0 bases, with 7 bases left in between. The full variable domain, rest sourced from reference TRBV15 and TRBJ2-7, is DAMVIQNPRYQVTQFGKPVTLSCSQTLNHNVMYWYQQKSSQAPKLLFHYYDKDFNNEADTPDNFQSRRPNTSFCFLDIRSPGLGDTAMYLCATSRGRDSYEQYFGPGTRLTVT.

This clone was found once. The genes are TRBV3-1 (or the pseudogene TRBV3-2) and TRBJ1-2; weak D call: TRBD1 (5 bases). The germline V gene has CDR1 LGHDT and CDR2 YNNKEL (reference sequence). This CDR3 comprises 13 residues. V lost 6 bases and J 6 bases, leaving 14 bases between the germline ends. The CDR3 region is CASRPWGEDGYTF. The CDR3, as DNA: TGTGCCAGCAGGCCATGGGGGGAAGATGGCTACACCTTC.

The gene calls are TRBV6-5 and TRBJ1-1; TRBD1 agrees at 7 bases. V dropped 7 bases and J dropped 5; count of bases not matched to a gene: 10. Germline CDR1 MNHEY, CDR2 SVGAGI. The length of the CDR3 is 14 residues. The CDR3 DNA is TGTGCCAGCACTCTGGACAGGTATGGTACTGAAGCTTTCTTT. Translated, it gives CASTLDRYGTEAFF.

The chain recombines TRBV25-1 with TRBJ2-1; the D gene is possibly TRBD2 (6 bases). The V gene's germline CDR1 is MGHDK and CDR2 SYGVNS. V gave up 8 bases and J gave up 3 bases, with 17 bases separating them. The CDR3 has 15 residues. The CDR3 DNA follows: TGTGCCAGCGGGGGGACCTCCCCGGTCTACAATGAGCAGTTCTTC. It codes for CASGGTSPVYNEQFF.

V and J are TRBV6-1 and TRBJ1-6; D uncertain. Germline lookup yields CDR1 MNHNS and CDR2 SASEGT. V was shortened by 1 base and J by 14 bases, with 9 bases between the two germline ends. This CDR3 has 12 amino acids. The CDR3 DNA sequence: TGTGCCAGCAGTGAAGGCAGTCTCACCCTCCACTTT. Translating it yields CASSEGSLTLHF.

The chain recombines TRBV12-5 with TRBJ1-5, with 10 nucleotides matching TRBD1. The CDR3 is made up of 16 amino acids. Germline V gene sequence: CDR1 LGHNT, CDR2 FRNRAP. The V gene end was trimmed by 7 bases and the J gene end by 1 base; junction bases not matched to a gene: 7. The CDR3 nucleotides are TGTGCTAGTGCCTCGGGACAGGGGATAAGCAATCAGCCCCAGCATTTT. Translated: CASASGQGISNQPQHF. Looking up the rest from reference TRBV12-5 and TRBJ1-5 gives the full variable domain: DARVTQTPRHKVTEMGQEVTMRCQPILGHNTVFWYRQTMMQGLELLAYFRNRAPLDDSGMPKDRFSAEMPDATLATLKIQPSEPRDSAVYFCASASGQGISNQPQHFGDGTRLSIL.

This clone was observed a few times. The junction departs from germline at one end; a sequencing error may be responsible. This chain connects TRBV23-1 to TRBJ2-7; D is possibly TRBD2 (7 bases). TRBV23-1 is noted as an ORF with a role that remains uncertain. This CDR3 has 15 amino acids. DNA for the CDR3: TGCGCCAGTAGTCTACCAGCCGGGGGGCTCGGCGAGCAGTACTTC. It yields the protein CASSLPAGGLGEQYF.

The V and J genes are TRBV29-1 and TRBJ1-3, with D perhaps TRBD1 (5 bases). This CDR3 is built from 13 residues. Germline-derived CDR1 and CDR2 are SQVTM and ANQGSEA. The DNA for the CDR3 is TGCAGGGCTCCTGGGGGGTCTGGAAACACCATATATTTT. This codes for CRAPGGSGNTIYF.

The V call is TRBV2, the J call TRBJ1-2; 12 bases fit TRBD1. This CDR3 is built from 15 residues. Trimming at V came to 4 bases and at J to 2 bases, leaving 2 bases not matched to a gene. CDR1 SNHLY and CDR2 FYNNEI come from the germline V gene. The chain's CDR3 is CASSGGQGANYGYTF. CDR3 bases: TGTGCCAGCAGTGGGGGACAGGGGGCAAACTATGGCTACACCTTC.

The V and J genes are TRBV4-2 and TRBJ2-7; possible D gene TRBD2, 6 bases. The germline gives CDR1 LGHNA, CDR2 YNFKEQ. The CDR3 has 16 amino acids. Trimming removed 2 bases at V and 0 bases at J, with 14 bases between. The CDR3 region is CASSQPGTLSSYEQYF. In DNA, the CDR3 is TGTGCCAGCAGCCAACCCGGGACTTTAAGCTCCTACGAGCAGTACTTC.

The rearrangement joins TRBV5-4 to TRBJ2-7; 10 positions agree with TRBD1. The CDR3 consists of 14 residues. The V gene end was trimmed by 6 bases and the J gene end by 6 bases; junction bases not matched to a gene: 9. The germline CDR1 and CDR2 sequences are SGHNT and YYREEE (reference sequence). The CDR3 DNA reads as TGTGCCAGCACACCCGGGACAGGGGATTCCGAGCAGTACTTC. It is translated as CASTPGTGDSEQYF.

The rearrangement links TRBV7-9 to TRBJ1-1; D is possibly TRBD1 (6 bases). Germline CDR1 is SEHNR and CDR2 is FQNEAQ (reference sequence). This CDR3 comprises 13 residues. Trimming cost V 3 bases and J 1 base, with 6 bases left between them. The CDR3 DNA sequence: TGTGCCAGCAGCTTCAGGGGGAACACTGAAGCTTTCTTT. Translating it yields CASSFRGNTEAFF.

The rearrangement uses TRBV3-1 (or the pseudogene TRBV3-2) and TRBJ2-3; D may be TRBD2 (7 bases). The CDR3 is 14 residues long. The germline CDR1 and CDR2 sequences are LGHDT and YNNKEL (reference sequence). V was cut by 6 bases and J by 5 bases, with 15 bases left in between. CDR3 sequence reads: CASRRGGGRDTQYF. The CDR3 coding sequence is TGTGCCAGCAGACGAGGGGGGGGCCGAGATACGCAGTATTTT.

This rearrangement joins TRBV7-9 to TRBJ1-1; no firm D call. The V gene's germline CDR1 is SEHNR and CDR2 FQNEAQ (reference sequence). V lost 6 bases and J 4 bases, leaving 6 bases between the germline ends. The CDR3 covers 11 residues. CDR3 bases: TGTGCCAGCAGAGAGTCCACTGAAGCTTTCTTT. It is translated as CASRESTEAFF. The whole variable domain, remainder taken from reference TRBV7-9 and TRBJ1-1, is DTGVSQNPRHKITKRGQNVTFRCDPISEHNRLYWYRQTLGQGPEFLTYFQNEAQLEKSRLLSDRFSAERPKGSFSTLEIQRTEQGDSAMYLCASRESTEAFFGQGTRLTVV.